Listed below are T cell receptor beta chains from one sample, sequenced in a study of blood T cell repertoires in COVID-19. Measured with immunoSEQ multiplex PCR; TCRdb has only the in-frame clones, and not every one. In the table there are roughly 190,000 clones, 84% of which are singletons. Sequenced sample: peripheral blood. Every receptor here comes from a woman between 70 and 85 years old with active or convalescent COVID-19. CDR3s include the opening cysteine and the closing phenylalanine or tryptophan. Fields, in order: D gene, J gene, clone size, V gene, CDR3 DNA, CDR3 protein. The D gene is left open where the match is weak. Size is omitted from some rows. Given values are once, few, many or a class for expanded clones.

d_gene: .; j_gene: TRBJ2-2; abundance: .; v_gene: TRBV13; CDR3nt: TGTGCCAGCAGCACTCGGACACACGATTACACCGGGGAGCTGTTTTTT; CDR3aa: CASSTRTHDYTGELFF
d_gene: TRBD2; j_gene: TRBJ2-1; abundance: .; v_gene: TRBV5-1; CDR3nt: TGCGCCAGCAGCTTGGGACTAGCGGGAGTTCGGAATGAGCAGTTCTTC; CDR3aa: CASSLGLAGVRNEQFF
d_gene: .; j_gene: TRBJ2-2; abundance: .; v_gene: TRBV5-1; CDR3nt: TGCGCCAGCAGTTATTACAGGGAGTCCGGGGAGCTGTTTTTT; CDR3aa: CASSYYRESGELFF
d_gene: TRBD2; j_gene: TRBJ2-1; abundance: .; v_gene: TRBV14; CDR3nt: TGTGCCAGCAGCCAAGAAAGAGGAATGTTCATAGCGGGAGAGGTCTACAATGAGCAGTTCTTC; CDR3aa: CASSQERGMFIAGEVYNEQFF
d_gene: .; j_gene: TRBJ1-1; abundance: once; v_gene: TRBV18; CDR3nt: TGTGCCAGCTCACAGACTGACGCCAGAACTTTCTTT; CDR3aa: CASSQTDARTFF
d_gene: TRBD1; j_gene: TRBJ2-1; abundance: .; v_gene: TRBV6-5; CDR3nt: TGTGCCAGCGCAGACAGGGCGTCCTACAATGAGCAGTTCTTC; CDR3aa: CASADRASYNEQFF
d_gene: TRBD1; j_gene: TRBJ1-6; abundance: .; v_gene: TRBV9; CDR3nt: TGTGCCAGCAGCATTGGACAGGGTCCATCACCCCTCCACTTT; CDR3aa: CASSIGQGPSPLHF
d_gene: TRBD2; j_gene: TRBJ2-2; abundance: .; v_gene: TRBV19; CDR3nt: TGTGCCAGTACCCCCGGGACTACGAACACCGGGGAGCTGTTTTTT; CDR3aa: CASTPGTTNTGELFF
d_gene: .; j_gene: TRBJ2-3; abundance: .; v_gene: TRBV4-1; CDR3nt: TGCGCCAGCAGCCAAAAAAGCGGGCGCACAGATACGCAGTATTTT; CDR3aa: CASSQKSGRTDTQYF
d_gene: .; j_gene: TRBJ2-1; abundance: .; v_gene: TRBV9; CDR3nt: TGTGCCAGCAGCGACGGGGATAGGAATGAGCAGTTCTTC; CDR3aa: CASSDGDRNEQFF
d_gene: .; j_gene: TRBJ1-3; abundance: .; v_gene: TRBV15; CDR3nt: TGTGCCACCAGCAGAGAGATAGCGGGGACTGGAAACACCATATATTTT; CDR3aa: CATSREIAGTGNTIYF
d_gene: .; j_gene: TRBJ2-7; abundance: .; v_gene: TRBV23-1; CDR3nt: TGCGCCAGCAGTTCTACAGGGAGTCTCTCCTACGAGCAGTACTTC; CDR3aa: CASSSTGSLSYEQYF
d_gene: .; j_gene: TRBJ2-6; abundance: .; v_gene: TRBV5-5; CDR3nt: TGTGCCAGCAGCGACGGAGCTGGGGCCAACGTCCTGACTTTC; CDR3aa: CASSDGAGANVLTF
d_gene: TRBD2; j_gene: TRBJ2-1; abundance: .; v_gene: TRBV5-4; CDR3nt: TGTGCCAGCAGCTTGCCCGGGAGGGCCGTCCCCAATGAGCAGTTCTTC; CDR3aa: CASSLPGRAVPNEQFF
d_gene: .; j_gene: TRBJ2-1; abundance: .; v_gene: TRBV19; CDR3nt: TGTGCCAGTAGCTTTACAGGGAACAATGAGCAGTTCTTC; CDR3aa: CASSFTGNNEQFF
d_gene: TRBD2; j_gene: TRBJ2-5; abundance: .; v_gene: TRBV7-9; CDR3nt: TGTGCCAGCAGCTTAGTGGCGGGAGGCGAGACCCAGTACTTC; CDR3aa: CASSLVAGGETQYF
d_gene: .; j_gene: TRBJ2-7; abundance: .; v_gene: TRBV3-1/TRBV3-2; CDR3nt: TGTGCCAGCAGCCATCCCCATCTACAGGTCTACGAGCAGTACTTC; CDR3aa: CASSHPHLQVYEQYF
d_gene: TRBD1; j_gene: TRBJ1-2; abundance: .; v_gene: TRBV2; CDR3nt: TGTGCCAGCAGTGGCCCGGTGGCAGGGGGCCACTATGGCTACACCTTC; CDR3aa: CASSGPVAGGHYGYTF
d_gene: TRBD2; j_gene: TRBJ2-1; abundance: .; v_gene: TRBV7-3; CDR3nt: TGTGCCAGCAGCCTCGGACTAGCAAGCAATGAGCAGTTCTTC; CDR3aa: CASSLGLASNEQFF
d_gene: TRBD1; j_gene: TRBJ1-5; abundance: .; v_gene: TRBV18; CDR3nt: TGTGCCAGCTCACCACCGGACCAGGGGGCCAATCAGCCCCAGCATTTT; CDR3aa: CASSPPDQGANQPQHF
d_gene: .; j_gene: TRBJ2-2; abundance: once; v_gene: TRBV7-7; CDR3nt: TGTGCTAGCAGCTTAGCGGCTGGGGCCGGGTCCGGGGAGCTGTTTTTT; CDR3aa: CASSLAAGAGSGELFF
d_gene: TRBD2; j_gene: TRBJ2-7; abundance: once; v_gene: TRBV6-5; CDR3nt: TGTGCCAGCAGTTACTCGCTAGCGGGAGGTGCCGAGCAGTACTTC; CDR3aa: CASSYSLAGGAEQYF
d_gene: .; j_gene: TRBJ2-2; abundance: .; v_gene: TRBV9; CDR3nt: TGTGCCAGCAGCGTAGAGATTGGACAGAACACCGGGGAGCTGTTTTTT; CDR3aa: CASSVEIGQNTGELFF
d_gene: TRBD2; j_gene: TRBJ2-7; abundance: .; v_gene: TRBV3-1/TRBV3-2; CDR3nt: TGTGCCAGCAGTCGCATAGCGGGAGGATTTGCCTACGAGCAGTACTTC; CDR3aa: CASSRIAGGFAYEQYF
d_gene: .; j_gene: TRBJ2-1; abundance: .; v_gene: TRBV9; CDR3nt: TGTGCCAGCAGCGTAGGCCCGGGGGGCGGGAGCTCCTACAATGAGCAGTTCTTC; CDR3aa: CASSVGPGGGSSYNEQFF
d_gene: .; j_gene: TRBJ2-3; abundance: .; v_gene: TRBV5-8; CDR3nt: TGTGCCAGCAGCTTGAGGGGCTCCCGCACAGATACGCAGTATTTT; CDR3aa: CASSLRGSRTDTQYF
d_gene: TRBD1; j_gene: TRBJ2-1; abundance: .; v_gene: TRBV2; CDR3nt: TGTGCCAGCAGTCCCGTCCGACAGGGCAATGAGCAGTTCTTC; CDR3aa: CASSPVRQGNEQFF
d_gene: TRBD2; j_gene: TRBJ2-1; abundance: .; v_gene: TRBV28; CDR3nt: TGTGCCAGCAGTCGACTAGCGGGAATCTCCTACAATGAGCAGTTCTTC; CDR3aa: CASSRLAGISYNEQFF
d_gene: TRBD2; j_gene: TRBJ2-7; abundance: .; v_gene: TRBV6-6; CDR3nt: TGTGCCAGCAGTGGTAGCGGGAGCTCCTACGAGCAGTACTTC; CDR3aa: CASSGSGSSYEQYF
d_gene: .; j_gene: TRBJ1-5; abundance: .; v_gene: TRBV14; CDR3nt: TGTGCCAGCAGCCAAGAATTAGGGGACACCCGTGAAAATAGCAATCAGCCCCAGCATTTT; CDR3aa: CASSQELGDTRENSNQPQHF
d_gene: .; j_gene: TRBJ2-7; abundance: once; v_gene: TRBV19; CDR3nt: TGTGCCAGTAGTTCAGGGACTTACTCCTACGAGCAGTACTTC; CDR3aa: CASSSGTYSYEQYF
d_gene: .; j_gene: TRBJ2-3; abundance: .; v_gene: TRBV5-1; CDR3nt: TGCGCCAGCAGCCTGGCGGGAAGCACAGATACGCAGTATTTT; CDR3aa: CASSLAGSTDTQYF
d_gene: .; j_gene: TRBJ2-1; abundance: .; v_gene: TRBV7-9; CDR3nt: TGTGCCAGCAGCTTTCTCACCGGGAGCTCCTACAATGAGCAGTTCTTC; CDR3aa: CASSFLTGSSYNEQFF
d_gene: .; j_gene: TRBJ2-1; abundance: .; v_gene: TRBV19; CDR3nt: TGTGCCAGTAGTATAGCTTCAGTGTTCTCCTACAATGAGCAGTTCTTC; CDR3aa: CASSIASVFSYNEQFF
d_gene: TRBD2; j_gene: TRBJ2-1; abundance: .; v_gene: TRBV7-9; CDR3nt: TGTGCCAGCAGCCGGACTAGCGGAGACCTTAGCTCCTACAATGAGCAGTTCTTC; CDR3aa: CASSRTSGDLSSYNEQFF
d_gene: TRBD2; j_gene: TRBJ2-3; abundance: .; v_gene: TRBV2; CDR3nt: TGTGCCAGCAGTGAGGTCAGAACTAGCGGGAGACCGGGCTCAACAGATACGCAGTATTTT; CDR3aa: CASSEVRTSGRPGSTDTQYF
d_gene: .; j_gene: TRBJ2-4; abundance: many; v_gene: TRBV7-3; CDR3nt: TGTGCCAGCAAACTAGCCAAAAACATTCAGTACTTC; CDR3aa: CASKLAKNIQYF
d_gene: .; j_gene: TRBJ1-4; abundance: .; v_gene: TRBV6-5; CDR3nt: TGTGCCAGCAGTTACTCGACTGCCAGAGGGGAAAAACTGTTTTTT; CDR3aa: CASSYSTARGEKLFF
d_gene: TRBD1; j_gene: TRBJ2-7; abundance: .; v_gene: TRBV6-5; CDR3nt: TGTGCCAGCTCACCCCGACAGGGAGCCTACGAGCAGTACTTC; CDR3aa: CASSPRQGAYEQYF
d_gene: .; j_gene: TRBJ1-6; abundance: .; v_gene: TRBV6-5; CDR3nt: TGTGCCAGCAGTTATTCGGACAGCCCCAATTCACCCCTCCACTTT; CDR3aa: CASSYSDSPNSPLHF
d_gene: .; j_gene: TRBJ1-6; abundance: .; v_gene: TRBV9; CDR3nt: TGTGCCAGCAGCGTGGATGAAGGTGGGAGTAATTCACCCCTCCACTTT; CDR3aa: CASSVDEGGSNSPLHF